This T cell receptor (beta chain) was obtained from a study of CD8+ T cells in alopecia areata. Treatment given: oral pan-JAK inhibitor, 5-10 mg twice daily. With regard to this clone: The target antigen is unknown.

Trimming left V 8 bases short and J 8 bases short, with 7 bases between. Germline CDR1 is SEHNR and CDR2 is FQNEAQ (reference sequence). The CDR3 has 10 amino acids. Findings and caveats of the study: Tofacitinib significantly brought down scalp clonality and expanded CD8+ clones among top 100.

Extraction and reverse transcription of RNA yielded cDNA as the sequencing template. The assay was immunoSEQ multiplex PCR, and TCRdb's table has in-frame clones only and misses some. The data hold under 200,000 clones, with approximately 60% observed a single time. The chain employs TRBV7-9 and TRBJ2-1; no definite D call. Sequencing used CD4+ T cells sorted from blood, obtained at week 24, from a patient treated with tofacitinib. This clonotype originated in a human donor with alopecia areata. The CDR3 region is CASDGDEQFF. The CDR3 DNA is TGTGCCAGCGATGGGGATGAGCAGTTCTTC.